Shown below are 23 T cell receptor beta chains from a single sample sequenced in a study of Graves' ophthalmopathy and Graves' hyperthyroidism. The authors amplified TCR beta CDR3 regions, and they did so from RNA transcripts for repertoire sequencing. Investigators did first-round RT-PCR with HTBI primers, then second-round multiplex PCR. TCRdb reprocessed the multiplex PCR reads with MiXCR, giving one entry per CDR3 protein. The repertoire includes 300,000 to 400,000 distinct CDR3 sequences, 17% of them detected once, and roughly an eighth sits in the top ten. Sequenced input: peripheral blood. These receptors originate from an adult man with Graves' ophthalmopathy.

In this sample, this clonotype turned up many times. CDR3 sequence: CASSKDRVSYEQYF. CDR3 bases: TGTGCCAGTAGTAAGGACAGGGTGAGCTACGAGCAGTACTTC. The chain employs TRBV19 and TRBJ2-7; 8 nucleotides line up with TRBD1. J was trimmed by 3 bases and V by 4 bases; bases with no gene match: 5. Germline CDR1 LNHDA, CDR2 SQIVND (reference sequence). The CDR3 totals 14 residues.

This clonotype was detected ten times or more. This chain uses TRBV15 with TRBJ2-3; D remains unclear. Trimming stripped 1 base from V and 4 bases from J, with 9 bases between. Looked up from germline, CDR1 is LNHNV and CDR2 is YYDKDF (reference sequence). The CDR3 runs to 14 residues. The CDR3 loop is CATSRVATSDTQYF. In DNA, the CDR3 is TGTGCCACCAGCAGAGTTGCTACGTCAGATACGCAGTATTTT.

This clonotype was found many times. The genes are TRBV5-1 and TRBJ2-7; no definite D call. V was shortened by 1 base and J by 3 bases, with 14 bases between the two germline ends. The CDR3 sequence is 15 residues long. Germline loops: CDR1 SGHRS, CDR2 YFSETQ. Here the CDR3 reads CASSLLSDGDYEQYF. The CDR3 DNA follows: TGCGCCAGCAGCTTGCTCTCGGACGGAGACTACGAGCAGTACTTC.

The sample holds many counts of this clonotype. The DNA for the CDR3 is TGTGCCAGCAGCGCCCGACCAGCGGCTGAAGCTTTCTTT. Translated: CASSARPAAEAFF. V usage is TRBV11-2 and J usage is TRBJ1-1; D call uncertain. This CDR3 has 13 residues. CDR1 and CDR2 (germline): SGHAT, FQNNGV. Trimming took off 5 bases at V and 6 bases at J, with 13 bases between the two ends.

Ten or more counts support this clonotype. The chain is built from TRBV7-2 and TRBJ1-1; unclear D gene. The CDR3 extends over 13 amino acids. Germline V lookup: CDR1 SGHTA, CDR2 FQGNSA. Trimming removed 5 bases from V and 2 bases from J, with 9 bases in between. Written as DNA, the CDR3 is TGTGCCAGCAGCCCGAACAGAAACACTGAAGCTTTCTTT. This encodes CASSPNRNTEAFF. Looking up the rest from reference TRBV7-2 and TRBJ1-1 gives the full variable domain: GAGVSQSPSNKVTEKGKDVELRCDPISGHTALYWYRQSLGQGLEFLIYFQGNSAPDKSGLPSDRFSAERTGGSVSTLTIQRTQQEDSAVYLCASSPNRNTEAFFGQGTRLTVV.

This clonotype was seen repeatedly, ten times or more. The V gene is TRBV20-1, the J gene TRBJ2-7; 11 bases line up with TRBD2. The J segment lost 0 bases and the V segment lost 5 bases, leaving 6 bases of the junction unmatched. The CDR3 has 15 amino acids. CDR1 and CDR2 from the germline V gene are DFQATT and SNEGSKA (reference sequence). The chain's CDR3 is CSAEPTSGVSYEQYF. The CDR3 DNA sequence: TGCAGTGCTGAACCGACTAGCGGGGTCTCCTACGAGCAGTACTTC.

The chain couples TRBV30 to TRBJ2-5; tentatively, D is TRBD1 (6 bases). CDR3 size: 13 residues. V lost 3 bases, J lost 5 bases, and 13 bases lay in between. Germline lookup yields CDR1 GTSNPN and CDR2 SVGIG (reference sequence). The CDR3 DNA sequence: TGTGCCTGGAGGAAACAGGGCGTGGAGACCCAGTACTTC. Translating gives CAWRKQGVETQYF.

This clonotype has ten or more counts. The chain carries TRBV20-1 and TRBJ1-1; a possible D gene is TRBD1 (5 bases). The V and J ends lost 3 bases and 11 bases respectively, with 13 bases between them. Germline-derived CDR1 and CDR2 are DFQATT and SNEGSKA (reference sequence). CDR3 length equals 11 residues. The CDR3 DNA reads TGCAGTGCTAGGGGCCCAGGGACCGCTTTCTTT. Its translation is CSARGPGTAFF.

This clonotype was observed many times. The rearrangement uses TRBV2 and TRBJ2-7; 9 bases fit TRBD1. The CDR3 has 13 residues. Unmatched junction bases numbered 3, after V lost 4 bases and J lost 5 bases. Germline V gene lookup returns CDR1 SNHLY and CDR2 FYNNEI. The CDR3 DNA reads TGTGCCAGCAGTGCGGACAGGGGCAACGAGCAGTACTTC. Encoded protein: CASSADRGNEQYF.

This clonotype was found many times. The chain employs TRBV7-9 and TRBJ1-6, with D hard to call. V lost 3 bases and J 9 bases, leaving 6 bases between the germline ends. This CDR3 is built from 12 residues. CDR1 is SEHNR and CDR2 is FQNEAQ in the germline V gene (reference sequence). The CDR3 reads CASSFRSSPLHF. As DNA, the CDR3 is TGTGCCAGCAGCTTCAGGTCTTCACCCCTCCACTTT.

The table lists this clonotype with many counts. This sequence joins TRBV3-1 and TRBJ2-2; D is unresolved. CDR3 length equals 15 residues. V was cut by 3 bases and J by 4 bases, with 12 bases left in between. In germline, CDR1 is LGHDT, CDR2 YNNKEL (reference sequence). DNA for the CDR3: TGTGCCAGCAGCCAGAGAAACTCAGTCACCGGGGAGCTGTTTTTT. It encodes CASSQRNSVTGELFF.

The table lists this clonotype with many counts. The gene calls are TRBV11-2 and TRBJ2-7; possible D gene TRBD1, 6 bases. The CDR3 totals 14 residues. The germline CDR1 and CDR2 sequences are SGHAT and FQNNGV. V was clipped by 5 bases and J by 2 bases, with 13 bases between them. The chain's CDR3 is CASSLTRGTYEQYF. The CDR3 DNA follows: TGTGCCAGCAGCCTAACAAGGGGGACCTACGAGCAGTACTTC.

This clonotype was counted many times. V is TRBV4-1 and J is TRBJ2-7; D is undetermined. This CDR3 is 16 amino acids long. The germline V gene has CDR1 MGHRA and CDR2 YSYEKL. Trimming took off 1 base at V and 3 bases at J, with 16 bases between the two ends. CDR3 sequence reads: CASSQVREAGHYEQYF. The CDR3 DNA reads TGCGCCAGCAGCCAAGTCCGAGAGGCAGGCCACTACGAGCAGTACTTC.

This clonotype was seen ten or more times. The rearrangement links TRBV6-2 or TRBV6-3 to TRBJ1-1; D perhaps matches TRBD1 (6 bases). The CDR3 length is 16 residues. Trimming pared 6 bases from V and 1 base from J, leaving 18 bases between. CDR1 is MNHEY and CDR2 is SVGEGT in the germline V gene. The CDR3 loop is CASRPMRTAPNTEAFF. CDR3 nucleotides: TGTGCCAGCAGACCTATGCGGACAGCGCCGAACACTGAAGCTTTCTTT.

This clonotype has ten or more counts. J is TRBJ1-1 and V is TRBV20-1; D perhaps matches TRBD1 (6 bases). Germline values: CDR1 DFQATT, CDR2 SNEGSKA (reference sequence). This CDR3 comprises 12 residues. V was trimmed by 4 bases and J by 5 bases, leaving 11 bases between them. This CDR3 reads CSAIKQGTEAFF. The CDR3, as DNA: TGCAGTGCTATCAAACAGGGAACTGAAGCTTTCTTT.

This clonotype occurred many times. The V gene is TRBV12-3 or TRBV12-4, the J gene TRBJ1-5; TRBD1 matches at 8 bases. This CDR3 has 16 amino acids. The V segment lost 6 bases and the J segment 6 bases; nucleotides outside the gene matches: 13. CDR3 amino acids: CASSRSGQETAQPQHF. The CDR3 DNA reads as TGTGCCAGCAGCCGATCGGGACAGGAGACGGCTCAGCCCCAGCATTTT.

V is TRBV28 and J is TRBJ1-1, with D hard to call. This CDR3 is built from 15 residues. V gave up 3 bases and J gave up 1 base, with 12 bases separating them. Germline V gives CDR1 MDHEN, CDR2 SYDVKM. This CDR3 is CASSLGGNTNTEAFF. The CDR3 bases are TGTGCCAGCAGTTTGGGCGGTAATACGAACACTGAAGCTTTCTTT.

CDR3 region: CASSLTGSGYTF. DNA for the CDR3: TGTGCCAGCAGCCTGACAGGGAGCGGCTACACCTTC. The chain joins TRBV12-3 or TRBV12-4 to TRBJ1-2; 7 bases align to TRBD1. V shed 6 bases, J shed 8 bases, and the junction held 6 bases outside the gene matches. The CDR3 is made up of 12 amino acids.

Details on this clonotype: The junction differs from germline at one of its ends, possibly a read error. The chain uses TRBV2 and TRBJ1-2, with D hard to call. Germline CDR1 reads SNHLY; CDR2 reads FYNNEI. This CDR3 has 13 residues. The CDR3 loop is CASSVPRRYGYSF. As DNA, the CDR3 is TGTGCCAGCAGTGTACCACGTCGCTATGGCTACAGCTTC.

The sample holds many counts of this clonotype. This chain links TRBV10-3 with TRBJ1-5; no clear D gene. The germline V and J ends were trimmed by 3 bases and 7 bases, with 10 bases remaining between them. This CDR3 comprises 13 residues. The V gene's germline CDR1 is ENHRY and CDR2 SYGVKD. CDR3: CAISDGLDQPQHF. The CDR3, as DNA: TGTGCCATCAGTGACGGACTCGACCAGCCCCAGCATTTT.

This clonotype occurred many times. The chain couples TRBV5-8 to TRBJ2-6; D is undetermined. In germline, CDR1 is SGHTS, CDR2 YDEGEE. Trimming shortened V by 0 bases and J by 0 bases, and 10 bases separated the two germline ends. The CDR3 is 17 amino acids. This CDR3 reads CASSLEPQPSGANVLTF. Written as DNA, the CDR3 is TGTGCCAGCAGCTTGGAACCGCAGCCCTCTGGGGCCAACGTCCTGACTTTC.

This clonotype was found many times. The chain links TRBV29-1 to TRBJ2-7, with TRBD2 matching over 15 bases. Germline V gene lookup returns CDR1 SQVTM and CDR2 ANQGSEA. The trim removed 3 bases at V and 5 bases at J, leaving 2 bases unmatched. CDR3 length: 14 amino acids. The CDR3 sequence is CSVEGLAGGNEQYF. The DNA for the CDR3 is TGCAGCGTTGAGGGACTAGCGGGAGGTAACGAGCAGTACTTC.

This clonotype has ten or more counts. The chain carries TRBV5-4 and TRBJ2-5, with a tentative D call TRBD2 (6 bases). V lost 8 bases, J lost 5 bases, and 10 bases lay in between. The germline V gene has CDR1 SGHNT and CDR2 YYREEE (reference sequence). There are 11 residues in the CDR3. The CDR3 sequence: CASRRGETQYF. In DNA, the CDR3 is TGTGCCAGTAGACGGGGGGAGACCCAGTACTTC.